Sequencing of this T cell receptor beta chain was carried out in a study of tumor-infiltrating lymphocytes in primary liver carcinoma. Background on the study: Productive TCRbeta read counts per sample ran from roughly 3.5 to 7 million and were similar across tissue types.

Germline values: CDR1 SEHNR, CDR2 FQNEAQ (reference sequence). The CDR3 runs to 13 residues. Trimming removed 3 bases at V and 5 bases at J, with 10 bases between. Study results and limitations: A fraction of only about 7.5-24% of top clones appeared in all five tumor regions.

This clonotype was seen many times. Antigen: not known. Priming with a constant-region primer yielded TCR beta cDNA from approximately 500 ng total RNA. Three nested multiplex PCR rounds, a slightly modified ARM-PCR, produced the libraries for TCR beta. In the first two PCR rounds, TRBV1-TRBV30 forward primers were paired with a C-beta reverse primer, and each round lasted 10 cycles. TCRdb used MiXCR to reprocess the multiplex PCR reads, holding one entry per CDR3 protein. This sample has fewer than 25,000 distinct CDR3 sequences; over 65% occur once, and the top ten carry about two fifths. From unsorted bulk tissue weighing roughly 17-34 mg, DNA and RNA were co-extracted.

The chain employs TRBV7-9 and TRBJ1-1, with D possibly TRBD1 on 5 matching bases. The sequence derives from a man aged 40-49 years with primary liver carcinoma and hepatitis B virus infection. Source material: liver tumor tissue from sampling region 1. Described subset: tumor region T1, superior pole. This CDR3 is CASSFQGWTEAFF. In DNA form, the CDR3 reads TGTGCCAGCAGCTTTCAGGGTTGGACTGAAGCTTTCTTT.